A single sample is the source of the 27 T cell receptor beta chains below, sequenced in a study of beta chain features in type 1 diabetes. The study's findings and limits: In all four CD4+ subsets, TCRB CDR3 length was significantly, moderately reduced in type 1 diabetes.

Which antigens these TCRs recognize remains unknown. Sequenced material consisted of expressed TCRB transcripts (all of the isolated RNA was reverse transcribed). TCRdb's copy holds only in-frame clones and misses some; the assay was immunoSEQ multiplex PCR. Here the sample spans around 150,000 clones, around 8.4% being singletons. The sequencing input was central memory CD4+ T cells from blood. Receptors were obtained from a young woman with type 1 diabetes.

This chain joins TRBV18 and TRBJ2-1, with D possibly being TRBD2 (6 bases). The V gene lost 3 bases and the J gene lost 6 bases, with 12 bases spanning the gap. CDR1 is KGHSH and CDR2 is LQKENI in the germline V gene. The CDR3 has 14 residues. The CDR3 DNA reads as TGTGCCAGCTCACCGGGAGGAGGGGTCAATGAGCAGTTCTTC. Protein: CASSPGGGVNEQFF.

The table lists this clone with a few counts. The V and J genes are TRBV4-3 and TRBJ1-1; unclear D gene. V gave up 0 bases and J gave up 4 bases, with 12 bases separating them. The CDR3 loop spans 15 amino acids. Germline CDR1 and CDR2: LGHNA and YSLEER. The CDR3 sequence: CASSQERGIITEAFF. The CDR3 DNA reads TGCGCCAGCAGCCAAGAACGAGGGATTATCACTGAAGCTTTCTTT.

The chain uses TRBV29-1 and TRBJ1-5, with 7 bases identical to TRBD1. Germline V gene data show CDR1 as SQVTM and CDR2 as ANQGSEA. This CDR3 has 13 residues. J was trimmed by 11 bases and V by 5 bases; bases with no gene match: 12. The CDR3 loop reads CSVSHRGSGTQHF. CDR3 sequence (DNA): TGCAGCGTTTCCCACAGGGGTTCGGGTACCCAGCATTTT.

This clone was recorded a few times. This rearrangement joins TRBV20-1 to TRBJ2-1; no definite D call. V was clipped by 3 bases and J by 6 bases, with 6 bases between them. Germline loops: CDR1 DFQATT, CDR2 SNEGSKA (reference sequence). This CDR3 comprises 11 residues. The CDR3 loop is CSASPVNEQFF. The DNA for the CDR3 is TGCAGTGCTAGTCCCGTCAATGAGCAGTTCTTC.

On this clone itself: Because the CDR3's place on the DNA is in doubt, the DNA is left out and the CDR3 is given as listed by TCRdb. The chain couples TRBV7-2 to TRBJ2-1; TRBD1 reflects the table's D call only, with no check against the DNA. Germline V lookup: CDR1 SGHTA, CDR2 FQGNSA. A total of 17 residues make up the CDR3, ends included. CDR3: CASSPFGPGPTYNEQFF.

This clone was recorded many times. The junction shows a germline mismatch at one end, possibly a read error. The chain has TRBV19 and TRBJ1-6; tentative D call: TRBD1 (6 bases). Germline V CDR1 and CDR2: LNHDA, SQIVND (reference sequence). The CDR3 consists of 13 residues. The CDR3 spells CATGTGTNSALHF. As DNA, the CDR3 is TGTGCCACCGGGACGGGGACAAATTCAGCCCTCCACTTT.

This clone occurred a few times. The chain joins TRBV7-3 to TRBJ1-1; 10 bases fit TRBD1. The germline gives CDR1 SGHTA, CDR2 FQGTGA. After removal of 4 bases from V and 4 bases from J, the junction contained 0 bases not matched to a gene. The CDR3 loop spans 13 amino acids. CDR3: CASSWTGGTEAFF. The CDR3 DNA reads TGTGCCAGCAGCTGGACAGGGGGCACTGAAGCTTTCTTT.

This clone has only a few counts. V usage is TRBV4-1 and J usage is TRBJ2-7; possibly TRBD2 for D (5 bases). Germline V lookup: CDR1 MGHRA, CDR2 YSYEKL. V was clipped by 0 bases and J by 0 bases, with 9 bases between them. The CDR3 totals 15 residues. The CDR3 protein is CASSQDSGSSYEQYF. CDR3 in DNA: TGCGCCAGCAGCCAAGATTCGGGGAGCTCCTACGAGCAGTACTTC.

This clone was detected a few times. The V call is TRBV10-2, the J call TRBJ1-1; D is ambiguous. CDR1 is WSHSY, CDR2 SAAADI, per germline. Trimming shortened V by 3 bases and J by 0 bases, and 8 bases separated the two germline ends. The CDR3 runs to 14 residues. The CDR3 DNA is TGCGCCAGCAGTGAATCTAGTATGAACACTGAAGCTTTCTTT. Translation gives CASSESSMNTEAFF.

This clone was seen only a few times. This chain connects TRBV6-5 to TRBJ2-1, with 8 bases that match TRBD2. V gave up 4 bases and J gave up 2 bases; unmatched junction bases: 7. The germline gives CDR1 MNHEY, CDR2 SVGAGI. The CDR3 consists of 16 residues. CDR3 in amino acids: CASSSSGGGPYNEQFF. The CDR3 nucleotides read TGTGCCAGCAGTTCGTCCGGGGGGGGCCCCTACAATGAGCAGTTCTTC.

The V gene is TRBV6-4, the J gene TRBJ2-3; possibly TRBD1 for D (6 bases). V lost 6 bases and J 3 bases, leaving 16 bases between the germline ends. This CDR3 is built from 15 residues. Germline-derived CDR1 and CDR2 are MRHNA and SNTAGT. In nucleotides, the CDR3 is TGTGCCAGCAGCCCGACTCCTGACAGGACAGATACGCAGTATTTT. Translation: CASSPTPDRTDTQYF.

The chain joins TRBV9 to TRBJ2-1; 13 nucleotides match TRBD2. This CDR3 comprises 18 residues. CDR1 is SGDLS, CDR2 YYNGEE, per germline. V lost 0 bases to trimming and J lost 8 bases; unmatched junction nucleotides: 11. The DNA of the CDR3 is TGTGCCAGCAGCGTAGCCCTCGGACTAGCGGGAGTTGAGTATGAGCAGTTCTTC. The encoded protein is CASSVALGLAGVEYEQFF.

This clone was counted between two and nine times. The chain employs TRBV6-5 and TRBJ1-5; 11 bases are a match to TRBD1. The CDR3 runs to 15 residues. Germline lookup yields CDR1 MNHEY and CDR2 SVGAGI. The J segment lost 4 bases and the V segment lost 5 bases, leaving 4 bases of the junction unmatched. The DNA of the CDR3 is TGTGCCAGCAGTGCCGGGACAGGGGGAAATCAGCCCCAGCATTTT. As protein: CASSAGTGGNQPQHF.

This clone was seen a handful of times. The chain links TRBV30 to TRBJ1-1; 7 bases fit TRBD1. The CDR3 has 14 residues. V trimming: 8 bases; J trimming: 5 bases; junction bases outside the gene matches: 14. Germline V gives CDR1 GTSNPN, CDR2 SVGIG (reference sequence). Here the CDR3 DNA reads TGTGCCCTGAACAGGGGTTCCACCCTTACTGAAGCTTTCTTT. This sequence encodes CALNRGSTLTEAFF.

This clone was recorded a few times. J is TRBJ2-1 and V is TRBV5-8, with D perhaps TRBD1 (5 bases). This CDR3 is 14 amino acids long. CDR1 is SGHTS, CDR2 YDEGEE, per germline. V lost 0 bases and J 15 bases, leaving 19 bases between the germline ends. The CDR3 reads CASSLVNSQQGLFF. The CDR3 DNA reads TGTGCCAGCAGCTTGGTTAATTCTCAGCAGGGCTTGTTCTTC.

The chain uses TRBV4-3 and TRBJ1-1, with D hard to call. Per the germline V gene, CDR1 is LGHNA and CDR2 is YSLEER. Trimming pared 2 bases from V and 1 base from J, leaving 5 bases between. The CDR3 loop spans 13 amino acids. This CDR3 is CASSQSGNTEAFF. The DNA for the CDR3 is TGCGCCAGCAGCCAAAGCGGGAACACTGAAGCTTTCTTT.

The chain carries TRBV29-1 and TRBJ1-4; a possible D gene is TRBD1 (5 bases). The V end was cut by 7 bases, the J end by 1 base, with 10 bases between. The V gene's germline CDR1 is SQVTM and CDR2 ANQGSEA. The CDR3 extends over 13 amino acids. As DNA, the CDR3 is TGCAGCGCTGGGGGGGAAACTAATGAAAAACTGTTTTTT. Protein sequence: CSAGGETNEKLFF.

In its sample, this clone was seen a few times. The V call is TRBV5-1, the J call TRBJ2-6, with 7 bases lining up with TRBD1. Germline loops: CDR1 SGHRS, CDR2 YFSETQ. The CDR3 contains 15 residues. V shed 3 bases, J shed 3 bases, and the junction held 3 bases outside the gene matches. The CDR3 DNA reads TGCGCCAGCAGCTCACAGGGGAATGGGGCCAACGTCCTGACTTTC. Translated: CASSSQGNGANVLTF.

A few counts support this clone. This chain uses TRBV29-1 with TRBJ2-4; D gene uncertain. V was shortened by 4 bases and J by 6 bases, with 13 bases between the two germline ends. In germline, CDR1 is SQVTM, CDR2 ANQGSEA. This CDR3 spans 13 amino acids. CDR3 protein: CSVGGSTINIQYF. The CDR3 region has the DNA TGCAGCGTTGGAGGTAGTACCATAAACATTCAGTACTTC.

This clone was seen more than once but under ten times. The chain is built from TRBV10-3 and TRBJ2-1; D gene ambiguous. With 7 bases removed from V and 6 bases from J, the gap between germline ends came to 13 bases. Germline CDR1 ENHRY, CDR2 SYGVKD. CDR3 length: 13 residues. The CDR3 protein is CAITQYRTNEQFF. The DNA of the CDR3 is TGTGCCATCACCCAATACAGAACCAATGAGCAGTTCTTC.

The V call is TRBV5-1, the J call TRBJ1-1; a possible D gene is TRBD1 (6 bases). The CDR3 runs to 13 residues. CDR1 and CDR2 (germline): SGHRS, YFSETQ. V shed 4 bases and J shed 6 bases, with 13 bases lying between them. In DNA, the CDR3 is TGCGCCAGCAGCCCAGGTGGGGGCGCTGAAGCTTTCTTT. This encodes CASSPGGGAEAFF. The full variable domain, rest sourced from reference TRBV5-1 and TRBJ1-1, is KAGVTQTPRYLIKTRGQQVTLSCSPISGHRSVSWYQQTPGQGLQFLFEYFSETQRNKGNFPGRFSGRQFSNSRSEMNVSTLELGDSALYLCASSPGGGAEAFFGQGTRLTVV.

CDR3 nucleotides: TGTGCCAGCAGCTACGACAGGGGAACCACTGAAGCTTTCTTT. Its translation is CASSYDRGTTEAFF. The J gene is TRBJ1-1, the V gene TRBV7-2; 8 bases are shared with TRBD1. Trimming removed 4 bases from V and 4 bases from J; junction bases left unmatched: 5. This CDR3 comprises 14 residues. Germline V gene data show CDR1 as SGHTA and CDR2 as FQGNSA.

The chain joins TRBV29-1 to TRBJ1-2; D unresolved. CDR1 and CDR2 from the germline V gene are SQVTM and ANQGSEA. The CDR3 runs 13 residues. Between the trimmed V and J ends, which lost 4 bases and 8 bases, there was a span of 17 bases. Here the CDR3 reads CSVVDSGRIGYTF. The CDR3 nucleotides read TGCAGCGTTGTTGACTCCGGGAGAATAGGCTACACCTTC. Combining the CDR3 with reference TRBV29-1 and TRBJ1-2 gives the whole variable domain SAVISQKPSRDICQRGTSLTIQCQVDSQVTMMFWYRQQPGQSLTLIATANQGSEATYESGFVIDKFPISRPNLTFSTLTVSNMSPEDSSIYLCSVVDSGRIGYTFGSGTRLTVV.

This clone was picked up a small number of times. The chain employs TRBV9 and TRBJ2-1; D possibly corresponds to TRBD2 (6 bases). Germline assignment: CDR1 SGDLS and CDR2 YYNGEE. The V gene lost 7 bases and the J gene lost 6 bases, with 20 bases spanning the gap. The CDR3 totals 15 residues. CDR3 protein: CASAAQASAGNEQFF. The CDR3 bases are TGTGCCAGCGCCGCTCAAGCCTCAGCGGGCAATGAGCAGTTCTTC.

This clone appeared a few times. J is TRBJ2-5 and V is TRBV7-2; possible D gene TRBD2, 7 bases. The CDR3 extends over 18 amino acids. The germline V gene has CDR1 SGHTA and CDR2 FQGNSA. Trimming stripped 5 bases from V and 4 bases from J, with 26 bases between. The CDR3 DNA reads TGTGCCAGCAGCCAGAGGGGTGGCGTGGGAGGGGGGGGAGAGACCCAGTACTTC. It yields the protein CASSQRGGVGGGGETQYF.

Ten or more counts support this clone. The V and J genes are TRBV7-2 and TRBJ1-5, with D unresolved. The CDR3 is made up of 14 amino acids. V lost 1 base to trimming and J lost 3 bases, with 7 bases between them. The germline CDR1 and CDR2 sequences are SGHTA and FQGNSA. CDR3 coding DNA: TGTGCCAGCAGCTTAGGCAGGAACAATCAGCCCCAGCATTTT. This translates into CASSLGRNNQPQHF.

The V call is TRBV4-2, the J call TRBJ2-1, with TRBD2 matching 13 bases. Germline CDR1 is LGHNA and CDR2 is YNFKEQ. Trimming removed 3 bases from V and 9 bases from J; junction bases left unmatched: 11. The CDR3 consists of 17 residues. The CDR3 is CASSQNPGTSGNCEQFF. The CDR3, as DNA: TGTGCCAGCAGCCAGAATCCCGGGACTAGCGGGAACTGTGAGCAGTTCTTC.